A single sample gave rise to the 5 T cell receptor beta chains below, sequenced in a study of T cells in Graves' hyperthyroidism and ophthalmopathy. The TCR beta CDR3 regions underwent amplification using RNA transcripts as the source. The TCR CDR3 was amplified in a first-round RT-PCR using the HTBI primer set. TCRdb re-derived calls from the multiplex PCR reads in MiXCR, one entry per CDR3 protein. The data contain about 360,000 distinct CDR3 sequences, about 14% of them singletons. The sequencing sample was made of blood. The source is a man aged 25 to 40 with Graves' hyperthyroidism that later progressed to Graves' ophthalmopathy.

CDR3 DNA sequence: TGTGCCAGCAGTGACGTGGGGTATCGGCGAGAGCAGTACTTC. This sequence encodes CASSDVGYRREQYF. This chain uses TRBV6-1 with TRBJ2-7, with D unresolved. Between the trimmed V and J ends, which lost 3 bases and 7 bases, there was a span of 16 bases. The length of the CDR3 is 14 residues. CDR1 and CDR2 (germline): MNHNS, SASEGT.

This clonotype has a count of ten or more. The CDR3 nucleotides are TGTGCCAGCAGTTACTCGCGAACCACAGATACGCAGTATTTT. It translates to CASSYSRTTDTQYF. The chain has TRBV6-5 and TRBJ2-3; D gene uncertain. This CDR3 is built from 14 residues. The V end lost 0 bases, the J end lost 2 bases, and 6 bases lay between the germline ends. Germline V gives CDR1 MNHEY, CDR2 SVGAGI.

This clonotype was found many times. The V gene is TRBV11-1, the J gene TRBJ1-1; D may be TRBD1 (5 bases). V was cut by 0 bases and J by 1 base, with 12 bases left in between. Germline V gives CDR1 SGHAT, CDR2 FQDESV (reference sequence). CDR3 length equals 16 residues. The CDR3 sequence is CASSLAGSGWNTEAFF. The CDR3 region has the DNA TGTGCCAGCAGCTTAGCGGGTTCAGGGTGGAACACTGAAGCTTTCTTT.

There are many counts of this clonotype. This chain links TRBV7-2 with TRBJ2-7; D possibly corresponds to TRBD2 (7 bases). The CDR3 has 18 residues. In germline, CDR1 is SGHTA, CDR2 FQGNSA. The ends were cut back, 7 bases at V and 3 bases at J, with 28 bases in the middle. This chain's CDR3 is CASTNSSLAGGRSYEQYF. The CDR3, as DNA: TGTGCCAGCACCAACAGCAGCTTAGCCGGGGGGCGAAGCTACGAGCAGTACTTC.

This clonotype was counted at least ten times. J is TRBJ1-2 and V is TRBV12-3 or TRBV12-4; D remains ambiguous. V was cut by 7 bases and J by 4 bases, with 13 bases left in between. CDR3 length: 13 amino acids. The CDR3 nucleotides read TGTGCCAGCACCCCGAGACGGGGCTATGGCTACACCTTC. Protein product: CASTPRRGYGYTF.